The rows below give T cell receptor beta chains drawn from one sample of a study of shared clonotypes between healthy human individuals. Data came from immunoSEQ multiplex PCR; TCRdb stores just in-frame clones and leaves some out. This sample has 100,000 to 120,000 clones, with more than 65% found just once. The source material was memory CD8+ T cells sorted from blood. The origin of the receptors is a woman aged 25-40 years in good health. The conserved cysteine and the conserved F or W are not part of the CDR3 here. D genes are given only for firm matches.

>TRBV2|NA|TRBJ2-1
ASRGVVAAYNEQF
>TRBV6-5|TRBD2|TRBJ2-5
ASSYSGTSGQETQY
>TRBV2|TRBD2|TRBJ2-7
ASSGVGGSNDEQY
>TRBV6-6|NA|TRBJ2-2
ASRAPRVHTGELF
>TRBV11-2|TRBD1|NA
ASSQGTGVYEQY
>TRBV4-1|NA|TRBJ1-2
ASRPNRKTYGYT
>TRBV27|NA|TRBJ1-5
ASSPLPGGPRQPQH
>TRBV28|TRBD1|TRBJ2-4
ATNPTLRGRAKNIQY
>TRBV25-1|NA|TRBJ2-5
ASSEREETQY
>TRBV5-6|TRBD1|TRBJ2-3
ASSFPRFEDRENDTQY
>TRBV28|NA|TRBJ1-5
ASSFAGTAQPQH
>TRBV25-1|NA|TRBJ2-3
ASSESEKSTDTQY
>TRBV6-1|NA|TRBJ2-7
ASSEAWTGSYEQY
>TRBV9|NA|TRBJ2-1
ASSVAWGAGEQF
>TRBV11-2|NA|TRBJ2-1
ASSPGQNYNEQF
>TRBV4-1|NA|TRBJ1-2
ASSQVFGVCGYT
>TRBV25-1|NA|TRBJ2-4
ASSAAKGGGNIQY
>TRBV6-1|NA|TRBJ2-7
ASSEARTPLEQY
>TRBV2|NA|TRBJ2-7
ASSGNGRGLEQY
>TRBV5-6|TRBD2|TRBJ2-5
ASSLARETYETQY
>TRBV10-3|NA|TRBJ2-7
AIGEQTVTYEQY
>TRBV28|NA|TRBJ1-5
ASRGYNNQPQH
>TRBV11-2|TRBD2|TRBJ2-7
ASSLAAGGEWEQY
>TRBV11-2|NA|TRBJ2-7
ASSLGDPYEQY